These 11 T cell receptor beta chains originate from one sample sequenced in a study of spatial heterogeneity in lung cancer. Overall study findings and caveats: Intratumoral expanded alpha and beta TCR counts were found to track tumor mutation counts.

Time point reported: sample taken at primary tumor resection. TCRdb itself ran the 5' RACE reads through MiXCR, one entry per CDR3 protein. The sample includes a few thousand distinct CDR3 sequences, roughly 5.3% of them seen just once. The antigens of these receptors remain unknown. The specimen comprised lung tumor tissue, sampled at surgery. These receptors were collected from a female donor with early-stage non-small cell lung cancer.

This clonotype is medium-sized within its sample. This chain connects TRBV29-1 to TRBJ1-1, with TRBD1 matching 7 bases. The CDR3 covers 12 residues. Germline V gene data show CDR1 as SQVTM and CDR2 as ANQGSEA. V shed 7 bases and J 5 bases; nucleotides not matched to a gene: 7. As DNA, the CDR3 is TGCAGCGCCAACAGGGGTGGGACTGAAGCTTTCTTT. This sequence encodes CSANRGGTEAFF.

This clonotype ranks as medium-sized. The chain recombines TRBV4-1 with TRBJ2-1; D uncertain. CDR3 size: 15 residues. Between the trimmed V and J ends, which lost 3 bases and 2 bases, there was a span of 11 bases. In germline, CDR1 is MGHRA, CDR2 YSYEKL. In DNA, the CDR3 is TGCGCCAGCAGCCACGAGGAACGCACCTACAATGAGCAGTTCTTC. This encodes CASSHEERTYNEQFF.

This clonotype has ten or more counts. The chain recombines TRBV12-3 or TRBV12-4 with TRBJ1-2; a weak D match, TRBD1 (5 bases). The ends were cut back, 3 bases at V and 5 bases at J, with 13 bases in the middle. The length of the CDR3 is 14 residues. The CDR3 spells CASSLGVRGYGYTF. CDR3 in DNA: TGTGCCAGCAGTTTGGGGGTGAGGGGTTATGGCTACACCTTC.

This clonotype is labeled as medium-sized (0.01 to 0.1%). The V and J genes are TRBV10-3 and TRBJ2-5; possibly TRBD1 or TRBD2 for D (5 bases each). The V gene's germline CDR1 is ENHRY and CDR2 SYGVKD. V shed 5 bases and J shed 2 bases, with 12 bases lying between them. The CDR3 is 14 residues long. CDR3 amino acids: CAISISGRQETQYF. For the CDR3, the DNA is TGTGCCATCAGTATTTCGGGACGGCAAGAGACCCAGTACTTC.

This clonotype is medium-sized in the sample. The chain combines TRBV12-3 or TRBV12-4 with TRBJ2-5, with 11 bases fitting TRBD2. V trimming: 6 bases; J trimming: 5 bases; junction bases outside the gene matches: 5. The CDR3 spans 14 residues. CDR3 nucleotide sequence: TGTGCCAGCAGGGAGACTAGCGGGATTGAGACCCAGTACTTC. As protein: CASRETSGIETQYF.

The chain joins TRBV7-9 to TRBJ2-3; TRBD2 matches at 7 bases. This CDR3 contains 12 residues. Germline trimming cut 4 bases from V and 13 bases from J; bases unmatched to any gene: 8. Germline loops: CDR1 SEHNR, CDR2 FQNEAQ (reference sequence). The CDR3 DNA sequence: TGTGCCAGCAGCTCCGCGCGCGGGAGTGAGTATTTT. It yields the protein CASSSARGSEYF. The whole variable domain, remainder taken from reference TRBV7-9 and TRBJ2-3, is DTGVSQNPRHKITKRGQNVTFRCDPISEHNRLYWYRQTLGQGPEFLTYFQNEAQLEKSRLLSDRFSAERPKGSFSTLEIQRTEQGDSAMYLCASSSARGSEYFGPGTRLTVL.

This clonotype was counted a few times. The J gene is TRBJ2-2, the V gene TRBV7-9; TRBD2 matches 12 bases. This CDR3 region has 16 residues. V lost 4 bases and J lost 4; bases outside the gene matches: 4. Germline V lookup: CDR1 SEHNR, CDR2 FQNEAQ (reference sequence). CDR3 region: CASSSGLAGPTGELFF. The CDR3 DNA follows: TGTGCCAGCAGCTCGGGACTAGCGGGTCCCACCGGGGAGCTGTTTTTT.

The V call is TRBV7-9, the J call TRBJ1-1; a weak D match, TRBD1 (5 bases). The CDR3 has 13 residues. The V gene lost 2 bases and the J gene lost 1 base, with 5 bases spanning the gap. Germline V gives CDR1 SEHNR, CDR2 FQNEAQ (reference sequence). The CDR3 nucleotides are TGTGCCAGCAGCTTACAGGGGAACACTGAAGCTTTCTTT. Translated: CASSLQGNTEAFF.

This clonotype is deemed medium-sized. The chain carries TRBV7-9 and TRBJ2-3; 11 bases align to TRBD2. CDR1 and CDR2 from the germline V gene are SEHNR and FQNEAQ (reference sequence). The length of the CDR3 is 15 residues. J lost 4 bases, V lost 5 bases, and 5 bases had no gene match. The CDR3 nucleotides read TGTGCCAGCAGCCTCACACTAGCGGGGGCAGATACGCAGTATTTT. Encoded protein: CASSLTLAGADTQYF.

This clonotype is deemed large (0.1 to 1%). The CDR3 reads CASSERQAVGYTF. The CDR3 DNA reads as TGTGCCAGCAGTGAGAGACAGGCTGTTGGCTACACCTTC. V usage is TRBV6-1 and J usage is TRBJ1-2, with D possibly matching TRBD1 (6 bases). The germline V gene encodes CDR1 MNHNS and CDR2 SASEGT. This CDR3 spans 13 amino acids. V lost 3 bases and J lost 7, with 12 bases in between.

This clonotype ranks as medium-sized. The chain couples TRBV4-3 to TRBJ1-2; no reliable D call. The CDR3 is made up of 16 amino acids. V was clipped by 0 bases and J by 4 bases, with 15 bases between them. CDR1 is LGHNA, CDR2 YSLEER, per germline. This CDR3 reads CASSQETFGSLYGYTF. CDR3 bases: TGCGCCAGCAGCCAAGAAACTTTCGGCAGCCTCTATGGCTACACCTTC.